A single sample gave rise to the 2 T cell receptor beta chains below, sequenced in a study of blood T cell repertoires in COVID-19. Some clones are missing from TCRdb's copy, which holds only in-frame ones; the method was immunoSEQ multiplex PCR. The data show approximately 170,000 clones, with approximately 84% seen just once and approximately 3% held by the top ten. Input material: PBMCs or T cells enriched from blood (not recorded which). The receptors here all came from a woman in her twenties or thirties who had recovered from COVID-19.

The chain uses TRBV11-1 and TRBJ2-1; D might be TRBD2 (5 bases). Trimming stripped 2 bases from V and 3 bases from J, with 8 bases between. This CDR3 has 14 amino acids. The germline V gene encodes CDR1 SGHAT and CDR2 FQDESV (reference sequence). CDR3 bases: TGTGCCAGCAGCTTAAGGCGGGTCTACAATGAGCAGTTCTTC. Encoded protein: CASSLRRVYNEQFF.

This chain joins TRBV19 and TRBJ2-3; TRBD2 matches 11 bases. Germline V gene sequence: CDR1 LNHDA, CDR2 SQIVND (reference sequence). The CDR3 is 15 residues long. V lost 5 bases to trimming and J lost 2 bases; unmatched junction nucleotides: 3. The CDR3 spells CASSPLAGATDTQYF. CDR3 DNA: TGTGCCAGTAGTCCACTAGCGGGAGCCACAGATACGCAGTATTTT.